This T cell receptor beta chain was profiled in a study of patients and donors after allogeneic stem cell transplantation. Germline V gives CDR1 SQVTM, CDR2 ANQGSEA. Trimming cost V 7 bases and J 0 bases; bases outside gene matches: 14. This CDR3 contains 18 residues. TCRdb reprocessed the RT-PCR reads via MiXCR and lists one record per CDR3 protein. The repertoire holds about 90,000 distinct CDR3 sequences, with 45% to 50% as singletons. This rearrangement joins TRBV29-1 to TRBJ2-4; 11 nucleotides match TRBD2. The source material was blood, either unsorted or a sorted T cell fraction (not recorded which). This clonotype was obtained from a human donor who was either an allogeneic HSCT recipient or a stem cell or donor lymphocyte infusion donor (not recorded which). It is not recorded whose cells these are; they may come from a transplant donor. The CDR3 loop reads CSAEAASGRTLAKNIQYF. The CDR3 bases are TGCAGCGCCGAGGCGGCTAGCGGGAGGACCCTAGCCAAAAACATTCAGTACTTC.